This TCR beta chain was documented in a study of T cells after yellow fever vaccination. This clonotype showed up many times. Via MiXCR, TCRdb re-called the 5' RACE reads, giving one row per CDR3 protein. The sample has around 530,000 distinct CDR3 sequences, about a sixth seen once. This CDR3 has 13 residues. V lost 1 base and J 8 bases, leaving 11 bases between the germline ends. This TCR derives from a man aged 18 to 35 who received the YFV17D yellow fever vaccine. The V and J genes are TRBV12-3 or TRBV12-4 and TRBJ1-2; D unclear. Material: PBMCs, obtained 5 days after the first yellow fever vaccination. The DNA of the CDR3 is TGTGCCAGCAGTTTAGGAGGACCCTTGGGCTACACCTTC. Encoded protein: CASSLGGPLGYTF.